Below, 32 T cell receptor beta chains from the same sample are listed, as sequenced in a study of post-analysis software for immune sequencing data. General observations from the study: Controls had lower frequencies than patients of a handful of TRBV segments, which included TRBV5-6, TRBV5-1 and TRBV20-1.

These receptors' targets are unknown. Each TCR beta cDNA library carried unique molecular identifiers. One entry per CDR3 protein, called by TCRdb with MiXCR from the PCR reads. The sample consists of a few hundred thousand distinct CDR3 sequences, around 33% of them appearing once. The source material was blood. These TCRs come from a girl aged 10 to 17 with multiple sclerosis.

This clonotype was counted between two and nine times. The chain is built from TRBV11-2 and TRBJ2-1; maybe TRBD2 (6 bases). Germline V gene data show CDR1 as SGHAT and CDR2 as FQNNGV. V gave up 5 bases and J gave up 5 bases, with 22 bases separating them. This CDR3 region has 17 residues. CDR3 protein: CASSLHGTFTGDNEQFF. The CDR3 DNA reads as TGTGCCAGCAGCCTCCACGGGACTTTCACCGGTGACAATGAGCAGTTCTTC. Supplemented by reference TRBV11-2 and TRBJ2-1, the full variable domain reads EAGVAQSPRYKIIEKRQSVAFWCNPISGHATLYWYQQILGQGPKLLIQFQNNGVVDDSQLPKDRFSAERLKGVDSTLKIQPAKLEDSAVYLCASSLHGTFTGDNEQFFGPGTRLTVL.

Turning to this clonotype: A much bigger clone sits one base away, suggesting this may be a read error. The chain joins TRBV20-1 to TRBJ2-1, with TRBD2 identical over 8 bases. The CDR3 sequence is 10 residues long. Germline assignment: CDR1 DFQATT and CDR2 SNEGSKA (reference sequence). V gave up 7 bases and J gave up 12 bases; unmatched junction bases: 5. The CDR3 is CSVLTSGQFF. CDR3 nucleotide sequence: TGCAGTGTCCTTACTAGCGGGCAGTTCTTC.

The rearrangement uses TRBV3-1 and TRBJ1-6, with D perhaps TRBD1 (5 bases). With 2 bases removed from V and 5 bases from J, the gap between germline ends came to 13 bases. Looked up from germline, CDR1 is LGHDT and CDR2 is YNNKEL (reference sequence). This CDR3 region has 16 residues. The CDR3 DNA is TGTGCCAGCAGCCAACTGGGGGTGGCGAATAATTCACCCCTCCACTTT. Protein product: CASSQLGVANNSPLHF.

V usage is TRBV5-5 and J usage is TRBJ1-1, with no clear D. Germline V lookup: CDR1 SGHKS, CDR2 YYEKEE (reference sequence). The CDR3 contains 14 residues. V gave up 4 bases and J gave up 3 bases, with 13 bases separating them. The CDR3 bases are TGTGCCAGCAGCCCTGTCCCGGGAGACACTGAAGCTTTCTTT. It codes for CASSPVPGDTEAFF.

This chain's CDR3 is CASSLASGAYNEQFF. The CDR3 region has the DNA TGTGCCAGCAGTTTAGCGTCAGGGGCCTACAATGAGCAGTTCTTC. V is TRBV12-3 or TRBV12-4 and J is TRBJ2-1, with D possibly TRBD1 on 6 matching bases. V lost 0 bases, J lost 2 bases, and 8 bases lay in between. The CDR3 runs 15 residues.

The chain recombines TRBV6-1 with TRBJ2-3; TRBD1 agrees at 7 bases. Germline CDR1 is MNHNS and CDR2 is SASEGT. Trimming took 4 bases from V and 4 from J; bases not matched to a gene: 11. The CDR3 runs 16 residues. The CDR3 region has the DNA TGTGCCAGCAGTGGCCGGGACAGTGGTGTTCCAGATACGCAGTATTTT. Its translation is CASSGRDSGVPDTQYF.

This clonotype was picked up many times. The gene calls are TRBV4-1 and TRBJ2-3, with 14 positions matching TRBD2. V lost 0 bases, J lost 8 bases, and 13 bases stayed unmatched. The CDR3 loop spans 19 amino acids. CDR1 and CDR2 from the germline V gene are MGHRA and YSYEKL. Here the CDR3 reads CASSQDTPLGTSGGATQYF. The CDR3 DNA follows: TGCGCCAGCAGCCAAGACACCCCACTTGGGACTAGCGGGGGAGCTACGCAGTATTTT.

The chain employs TRBV4-1 and TRBJ1-1, with 7 bases that match TRBD1. Germline V gene sequence: CDR1 MGHRA, CDR2 YSYEKL. CDR3 size: 15 residues. Trimming at V came to 4 bases and at J to 1 base, leaving 6 bases not matched to a gene. The CDR3 DNA sequence: TGCGCCAGCAGCCGAGGGGGCGTAGGGAACACTGAAGCTTTCTTT. It yields the protein CASSRGGVGNTEAFF.

This clonotype was seen repeatedly, ten times or more. This sequence joins TRBV7-2 and TRBJ1-5; a possible D gene is TRBD1 (6 bases). The ends were cut back, 1 base at V and 5 bases at J, with 12 bases in the middle. Germline V CDR1 and CDR2: SGHTA, FQGNSA. This CDR3 spans 15 amino acids. As DNA, the CDR3 is TGTGCCAGCAGCTTAGAACGGACAGCGGATCAGCCCCAGCATTTT. Residues: CASSLERTADQPQHF.

In its sample, this clonotype was seen a few times. The J gene is TRBJ2-5, the V gene TRBV27; 7 nucleotides align to TRBD2. CDR3 size: 17 residues. The J segment lost 5 bases and the V segment lost 6 bases, leaving 18 bases of the junction unmatched. Germline CDR1 MNHEY, CDR2 SMNVEV (reference sequence). CDR3 in DNA: TGTGCCAGCAGCCGGTTGCTCATGGGGGGGGTACGGGAGACCCAGTACTTC. Protein product: CASSRLLMGGVRETQYF.

This clonotype was picked up a small number of times. The genes are TRBV7-2 and TRBJ1-6; D unclear. CDR3 length: 14 amino acids. V was trimmed by 3 bases and J by 10 bases, leaving 13 bases between them. Germline loops: CDR1 SGHTA, CDR2 FQGNSA. The CDR3: CASSFTDSRSPLHF. CDR3 nucleotide sequence: TGTGCCAGCAGCTTCACAGATAGTAGGTCACCCCTCCACTTT.

V usage is TRBV7-9 and J usage is TRBJ1-2; weak D call: TRBD1 (6 bases). CDR1 is SEHNR, CDR2 FQNEAQ, per germline (reference sequence). Trimming took off 5 bases at V and 8 bases at J, with 15 bases between the two ends. The CDR3 is made up of 13 amino acids. This CDR3 is CASSPDRSLGYTF. CDR3 in DNA: TGTGCCAGCAGCCCGGACAGATCCCTGGGCTACACCTTC.

CDR3 nucleotide sequence: TGTGCCAGCAGTTACTCCCCGGGTGGGGGTTCACCCCTCCACTTT. Its protein product is CASSYSPGGGSPLHF. The V gene is TRBV6-5, the J gene TRBJ1-6; TRBD1 might be the D (5 bases). The CDR3 is made up of 15 amino acids. Germline loops: CDR1 MNHEY, CDR2 SVGAGI. Trimming cost V 0 bases and J 9 bases, with 12 bases left between them.

The chain uses TRBV7-9 and TRBJ1-2; a possible D gene is TRBD1 (6 bases). Trimming shortened V by 1 base and J by 8 bases, and 11 bases separated the two germline ends. The CDR3 is made up of 13 amino acids. The germline V gene has CDR1 SEHNR and CDR2 FQNEAQ (reference sequence). The CDR3 DNA is TGTGCCAGCAGCTTAGAAGGGACACAAGGCTACACCTTC. It encodes CASSLEGTQGYTF.

This clonotype has a handful of counts. The J gene is TRBJ2-7, the V gene TRBV7-8, with 9 bases matching TRBD1. The germline V gene encodes CDR1 SGHVS and CDR2 FQNEAQ. V lost 4 bases and J lost 6; bases outside the gene matches: 10. The CDR3 runs to 15 residues. CDR3 region: CASSSRDRVGREQYF. Written as DNA, the CDR3 is TGTGCCAGCAGCTCCCGGGACAGGGTTGGGCGCGAGCAGTACTTC.

The V and J genes are TRBV6-5 and TRBJ2-7; TRBD2 aligns across 7 bases. V shed 8 bases, J shed 3 bases, and the junction held 13 bases outside the gene matches. Germline CDR1 is MNHEY and CDR2 is SVGAGI. The CDR3 contains 15 residues. CDR3 residues: CASHTSVGGGYEQYF. The CDR3 DNA reads TGTGCCAGCCATACTAGCGTTGGTGGGGGCTACGAGCAGTACTTC.

For the CDR3, the DNA is TGCGCCAGCAGCGGTGGACAGGCTAATTCACCCCTCCACTTT. Translating gives CASSGGQANSPLHF. The chain joins TRBV5-1 to TRBJ1-6; 7 bases map to TRBD1. This CDR3 spans 14 amino acids. The junction had 4 bases not matched to a gene; V was cut back by 4 bases and J by 6 bases. Germline V CDR1 and CDR2: SGHRS, YFSETQ.

The CDR3 loop is CASSSQGKEDEQYF. The DNA for the CDR3 is TGTGCCAGCAGTTCCCAGGGGAAAGAGGACGAGCAGTACTTC. The V and J genes are TRBV12-3 or TRBV12-4 and TRBJ2-7; perhaps TRBD1 as D (6 bases). This CDR3 comprises 14 residues. V was trimmed by 4 bases and J by 5 bases, leaving 15 bases between them.

This clonotype was seen more than once but under ten times. J is TRBJ1-1 and V is TRBV7-2; 9 bases agree with TRBD1. The CDR3 is 14 residues long. V lost 1 base, J lost 5 bases, and 2 bases stayed unmatched. The germline V gene encodes CDR1 SGHTA and CDR2 FQGNSA. DNA of the CDR3: TGTGCCAGCAGCTTAGGGACAGGGGAAACTGAAGCTTTCTTT. Translation: CASSLGTGETEAFF. Combining the CDR3 with reference TRBV7-2 and TRBJ1-1 gives the whole variable domain GAGVSQSPSNKVTEKGKDVELRCDPISGHTALYWYRQSLGQGLEFLIYFQGNSAPDKSGLPSDRFSAERTGGSVSTLTIQRTQQEDSAVYLCASSLGTGETEAFFGQGTRLTVV.

The chain has TRBV20-1 and TRBJ2-5, with D possibly being TRBD2 (5 bases). Deletions cut 7 bases from V and 11 bases from J, with 20 bases between. This CDR3 is built from 12 residues. The V gene's germline CDR1 is DFQATT and CDR2 SNEGSKA (reference sequence). CDR3 loop: CSGTAVRNKQYF. In DNA, the CDR3 is TGCAGTGGGACTGCGGTTCGGAACAAGCAGTACTTC.

V gene TRBV6-1 combines with J gene TRBJ2-1, with no clear D. Between the trimmed V and J ends, which lost 4 bases and 8 bases, there was a span of 15 bases. The germline gives CDR1 MNHNS, CDR2 SASEGT. The CDR3 covers 14 residues. The CDR3 spells CASSVPSVVHEQFF. Here the CDR3 DNA reads TGTGCCAGCAGTGTCCCTTCCGTGGTGCATGAGCAGTTCTTC.

This clonotype showed up many times. One end of the junction varies from germline; a read error may be responsible. CDR3 bases: TGCAGCGTACTGCAGGGAGCGGGGGCCTATAATGAGCAGTTCTTC. It encodes CSVLQGAGAYNEQFF. The V call is TRBV29-1, the J call TRBJ2-1, with TRBD2 matching 8 bases. Per germline, CDR1 SQVTM and CDR2 ANQGSEA. The CDR3 has 15 amino acids.

The rearrangement links TRBV29-1 to TRBJ2-7, with 10 bases fitting TRBD1. Germline CDR1 SQVTM, CDR2 ANQGSEA. The CDR3 runs to 15 residues. Trimming took 5 bases from V and 6 from J; bases not matched to a gene: 13. The CDR3 nucleotides read TGCAGCGTTAGAACCACATGGGACAGGGGAGGCGAGCAGTACTTC. Translated, it gives CSVRTTWDRGGEQYF.

This clonotype was recorded a few times. The V gene is TRBV11-2, the J gene TRBJ1-1, with D tentatively TRBD1 (5 bases). V shed 4 bases and J shed 0 bases, with 12 bases lying between them. This CDR3 is built from 15 residues. Germline V lookup: CDR1 SGHAT, CDR2 FQNNGV. The CDR3 is CASSSHRPMNTEAFF. For the CDR3, the DNA is TGTGCCAGCAGCTCCCACAGGCCTATGAACACTGAAGCTTTCTTT.

The V call is TRBV7-8, the J call TRBJ1-4; D possibly corresponds to TRBD1 (6 bases). Germline V lookup: CDR1 SGHVS, CDR2 FQNEAQ. CDR3 size: 16 residues. Trimming took off 5 bases at V and 3 bases at J, with 16 bases between the two ends. CDR3 DNA: TGTGCCAGCAGCCTACCGCGACAGGCGCCTAATGAAAAACTGTTTTTT. Protein sequence: CASSLPRQAPNEKLFF.

The CDR3 here is CASSYSGIYNSPLHF. In DNA, the CDR3 is TGTGCCAGCAGTTACTCCGGAATATATAATTCACCCCTCCACTTT. The chain employs TRBV6-6 and TRBJ1-6; no definite D call. The germline gives CDR1 MNHNY, CDR2 SVGAGI (reference sequence). Trimming cost V 0 bases and J 4 bases, with 7 bases left between them. The CDR3 has 15 amino acids.

This clonotype appeared a few times. The chain couples TRBV5-1 to TRBJ2-3; D ambiguous. V was pared by 1 base and J by 3 bases, with 9 bases between. Germline CDR1 is SGHRS and CDR2 is YFSETQ. The CDR3 has 14 amino acids. As DNA, the CDR3 is TGCGCCAGCAGCTTGAGGGCGGAGACAGATACGCAGTATTTT. Its translation: CASSLRAETDTQYF.

The V and J genes are TRBV7-2 and TRBJ2-3, with TRBD1 matching over 10 bases. The V gene end was trimmed by 4 bases and the J gene end by 3 bases; junction bases not matched to a gene: 7. Germline V gene lookup returns CDR1 SGHTA and CDR2 FQGNSA. The CDR3 has 16 residues. The CDR3 DNA is TGTGCCAGCAGCTCGCCCGGGACAGGGGAAACAGATACGCAGTATTTT. It encodes CASSSPGTGETDTQYF. Looking up the rest from reference TRBV7-2 and TRBJ2-3 gives the full variable domain: GAGVSQSPSNKVTEKGKDVELRCDPISGHTALYWYRQSLGQGLEFLIYFQGNSAPDKSGLPSDRFSAERTGGSVSTLTIQRTQQEDSAVYLCASSSPGTGETDTQYFGPGTRLTVL.

The rearrangement uses TRBV12-3 or TRBV12-4 and TRBJ1-4; D is unresolved. The CDR3 contains 12 residues. The ends were cut back, 5 bases at V and 8 bases at J, with 9 bases in the middle. The CDR3 region has the DNA TGTGCCAGCAGTCCCGCGTTCGAAAAACTGTTTTTT. It specifies CASSPAFEKLFF.

The count of this clonotype is one. The CDR3 loop is CSARTGTPATQYF. As DNA, the CDR3 is TGCAGTGCCCGGACCGGGACGCCTGCAACGCAGTATTTT. The chain has TRBV20-1 and TRBJ2-3; D might be TRBD1 or TRBD2, each matching 5 bases. Germline CDR1 DFQATT, CDR2 SNEGSKA (reference sequence). V lost 6 bases, J lost 9 bases, and 19 bases lay in between. CDR3 length equals 13 residues.

This chain links TRBV3-1 with TRBJ2-7, with a tentative D call TRBD1 (5 bases). Trimming removed 1 base at V and 1 base at J, with 8 bases between. The CDR3 has 14 residues. In germline, CDR1 is LGHDT, CDR2 YNNKEL (reference sequence). CDR3 amino acids: CASSQGGRSYEQYF. As DNA, the CDR3 is TGTGCCAGCAGCCAAGGGGGCAGATCCTACGAGCAGTACTTC.

This clonotype was recorded a few times. DNA for the CDR3: TGCGCCAGCGGCCCGGGACAGGGAGCTTTGGGCTACACCTTC. This gives the protein CASGPGQGALGYTF. The genes are TRBV5-1 and TRBJ1-2; 9 bases match TRBD1. Trimming took 7 bases from V and 8 from J; bases not matched to a gene: 12. The germline gives CDR1 SGHRS, CDR2 YFSETQ. CDR3 length: 14 residues.